Only a few counts were recorded for the clone carrying this T cell receptor (beta chain). Its specificity is unknown. The record originates from a study of T cells in Graves' hyperthyroidism and ophthalmopathy. TCR beta CDR3 region amplification was performed from RNA transcripts. The study used the HTBI primer set for a first-round RT-PCR of the TCR CDR3. TCRdb itself ran the multiplex PCR reads through MiXCR, one entry per CDR3 protein. Of over 650,000 distinct CDR3 sequences in the sample, 16% were seen once. Hyperthyroidism patients were newly diagnosed, had disease duration under 2 months, and were aged 18 to 65 years. The study, taken as a whole, reports: A 13 V-J model separated ophthalmopathy from stable hyperthyroidism. Among clonotypes expanded in thyroid above 0.001, most were also found in blood.

The V gene end was trimmed by 3 bases and the J gene end by 5 bases; junction bases not matched to a gene: 1. Germline V gene sequence: CDR1 SGHTA, CDR2 FQGTGA. CDR3 size: 14 residues. Sequencing was carried out using blood. The source is a man younger than 35 with Graves' hyperthyroidism. The chain couples TRBV7-3 to TRBJ2-2, with TRBD1 identical over 9 bases. This CDR3 reads CASSFGQGTGELFF. DNA of the CDR3: TGTGCCAGCAGCTTCGGACAGGGGACCGGGGAGCTGTTTTTT.